Listed here are 27 T cell receptor beta chains from one sample, sequenced in a study of cytomegalovirus exposure and HLA in healthy donors. Vbeta (60) and Jbeta (13) primers were used in the PCR. Only in-frame clones appear in the TCRdb table, and some are missing; sequencing was by immunoSEQ multiplex PCR. This table holds under 200,000 clones, around three quarters found once. The specimen was PBMCs. These receptors were taken from a woman aged 45 to 65 in good health and CMV-seropositive.

The V and J genes are TRBV6-4 and TRBJ2-1, with TRBD2 matching 8 bases. The CDR3 is 16 amino acids. J gave up 0 bases and V 0 bases, and 1 base lay outside the gene matches. The germline gives CDR1 MRHNA, CDR2 SNTAGT. The CDR3 region is CASSDSGTSSYNEQFF. The CDR3 DNA is TGTGCCAGCAGTGACTCGGGGACTAGCTCCTACAATGAGCAGTTCTTC.

The CDR3 loop is CASSEARGSANTIYF. The CDR3 coding sequence is TGTGCCAGCAGTGAAGCTAGGGGCTCCGCAAACACCATATATTTT. The gene calls are TRBV6-1 and TRBJ1-3; D possibly corresponds to TRBD1 (5 bases). CDR3 length: 15 amino acids. Deletions cut 0 bases from V and 6 bases from J, with 12 bases between. CDR1 and CDR2 (germline): MNHNS, SASEGT.

J is TRBJ1-1 and V is TRBV25-1; TRBD1 is a possible D gene (6 bases). CDR3 size: 13 residues. Trimming removed 0 bases at V and 5 bases at J, with 7 bases between. Germline CDR1 and CDR2: MGHDK and SYGVNS. CDR3 residues: CASSEYQGTEAFF. CDR3 bases: TGTGCCAGCAGTGAATATCAGGGGACTGAAGCTTTCTTT.

J is TRBJ2-7 and V is TRBV28, with TRBD1 matching over 7 bases. Looked up from germline, CDR1 is MDHEN and CDR2 is SYDVKM. The CDR3 runs to 12 residues. V shed 5 bases, J shed 6 bases, and the junction held 4 bases outside the gene matches. Written as DNA, the CDR3 is TGTGCCAGCAGTGGGGACAGTCGCGAGCAGTACTTC. Residues: CASSGDSREQYF.

CDR3 in DNA: TGTGCCAGCAGCGTAGAACCAGGGGGAATCACTGAAGCTTTCTTT. It yields the protein CASSVEPGGITEAFF. J is TRBJ1-1 and V is TRBV9, with 7 positions matching TRBD1. V trimming: 0 bases; J trimming: 4 bases; junction bases outside the gene matches: 6. The CDR3 contains 15 residues. CDR1 and CDR2 (germline): SGDLS, YYNGEE.

CDR3 protein: CASSEHGDAEKLFF. The CDR3 DNA reads TGTGCCAGCAGTGAACACGGAGACGCTGAAAAACTGTTTTTT. This rearrangement joins TRBV6-5 to TRBJ1-4; D is unresolved. The CDR3 contains 14 residues. Trimming removed 5 bases from V and 7 bases from J, with 14 bases in between. Germline-derived CDR1 and CDR2 are MNHEY and SVGAGI.

This rearrangement joins TRBV9 to TRBJ1-5; 7 bases fit TRBD1. The CDR3 totals 14 residues. The V gene's germline CDR1 is SGDLS and CDR2 YYNGEE. After removal of 4 bases from V and 5 bases from J, the junction contained 6 bases not matched to a gene. The CDR3 reads CASSPRDSHQPQHF. CDR3 DNA sequence: TGTGCCAGCAGCCCCCGGGACAGCCATCAGCCCCAGCATTTT.

This clone was seen a handful of times. V and J are TRBV5-4 and TRBJ2-5; a weak D match, TRBD1 (5 bases). Germline CDR1 reads SGHNT; CDR2 reads YYREEE (reference sequence). Trimming shortened V by 3 bases and J by 5 bases, and 5 bases separated the two germline ends. This CDR3 is 11 amino acids long. The CDR3 DNA is TGTGCCAGCAGCTGGGGCGAGACCCAGTACTTC. Translated: CASSWGETQYF.

The CDR3 region has the DNA TGTGCCAGCAGCATTAGCGGGGGGCGCACAGATACGCAGTATTTT. The encoded protein is CASSISGGRTDTQYF. The chain couples TRBV5-4 to TRBJ2-3, with 10 bases lining up with TRBD2. The trim removed 4 bases at V and 1 base at J, leaving 3 bases unmatched. Germline loops: CDR1 SGHNT, CDR2 YYREEE (reference sequence). This CDR3 is 15 amino acids long.

The sample holds one count of this clone. The chain employs TRBV5-4 and TRBJ2-7, with D tentatively TRBD2 (6 bases). Trimming took off 3 bases at V and 6 bases at J, with 19 bases between the two ends. Germline V gene data show CDR1 as SGHNT and CDR2 as YYREEE (reference sequence). The CDR3 extends over 15 amino acids. CDR3 sequence (DNA): TGTGCCAGCAGCTCGTCGGGGGATAAGGATTCCGAGCAGTACTTC. Its translation: CASSSSGDKDSEQYF.

This clone occurred once. The V gene is TRBV28, the J gene TRBJ2-7, with D possibly TRBD1 on 5 matching bases. The germline V and J ends were trimmed by 5 bases and 2 bases, with 13 bases remaining between them. CDR3 length: 14 amino acids. The V gene's germline CDR1 is MDHEN and CDR2 SYDVKM. The chain's CDR3 is CASSAVTETYEQYF. CDR3 nucleotides: TGTGCCAGCAGTGCTGTGACAGAAACCTACGAGCAGTACTTC.

For the CDR3, the DNA is TGCGCCAGCAGCCAAATTGGAGCGGGGGGGAACGGGGAGCTGTTTTTT. This translates into CASSQIGAGGNGELFF. V usage is TRBV4-3 and J usage is TRBJ2-2, with 10 bases that match TRBD2. Germline lookup yields CDR1 LGHNA and CDR2 YSLEER. The CDR3 totals 16 residues. Unmatched junction bases numbered 7, after V lost 2 bases and J lost 7 bases.

This rearrangement joins TRBV9 to TRBJ2-6; no clear D gene. The CDR3 runs 16 residues. V lost 0 bases, J lost 0 bases, and 7 bases lay in between. Germline V gene lookup returns CDR1 SGDLS and CDR2 YYNGEE. CDR3 coding DNA: TGTGCCAGCAGCGTAGTAGGCGGCTCTGGGGCCAACGTCCTGACTTTC. This translates into CASSVVGGSGANVLTF.

CDR3 protein: CASSFSDSYTGELFF. CDR3 DNA sequence: TGTGCCAGCAGCTTTTCCGACAGCTACACCGGGGAGCTGTTTTTT. This sequence joins TRBV11-2 and TRBJ2-2; maybe TRBD1 (5 bases). The CDR3 spans 15 residues. V was cut by 3 bases and J by 3 bases, with 11 bases left in between. Looked up from germline, CDR1 is SGHAT and CDR2 is FQNNGV.

This chain connects TRBV6-1 to TRBJ1-6; no firm D call. V gave up 6 bases and J gave up 10 bases, with 16 bases separating them. CDR1 MNHNS and CDR2 SASEGT come from the germline V gene. This CDR3 is 14 amino acids long. The CDR3 spells CASSLGLSASPLHF. The CDR3 DNA is TGTGCCAGCAGCTTAGGACTGAGTGCATCACCCCTCCACTTT.

The chain couples TRBV7-9 to TRBJ2-2; a possible D gene is TRBD1 (5 bases). V shed 6 bases and J shed 6 bases, with 11 bases lying between them. Per germline, CDR1 SEHNR and CDR2 FQNEAQ (reference sequence). CDR3 length: 13 amino acids. The CDR3 coding sequence is TGTGCCAGCAGAAGTGGACAACCCGGGGAGCTGTTTTTT. Protein sequence: CASRSGQPGELFF.

The DNA for the CDR3 is TGTGCCAGCAGTGATCCCGCCGGAGTCTCTGGAAACACCATATATTTT. It is translated as CASSDPAGVSGNTIYF. V is TRBV2 and J is TRBJ1-3; no definite D call. The CDR3 is 16 amino acids. V was cut by 3 bases and J by 0 bases, with 12 bases left in between. In germline, CDR1 is SNHLY, CDR2 FYNNEI.

The chain combines TRBV11-1 with TRBJ2-5; D remains unclear. This CDR3 is 13 amino acids long. Germline values: CDR1 SGHAT, CDR2 FQDESV (reference sequence). Trimming took 5 bases from V and 2 from J, leaving 9 bases between them. CDR3 in DNA: TGTGCCAGCAGCCCGCAACTTCAAGAGACCCAGTACTTC. This codes for CASSPQLQETQYF.

The rearrangement links TRBV28 to TRBJ2-1; 14 bases align to TRBD2. Trimming at V came to 6 bases and at J to 9 bases, leaving 7 bases not matched to a gene. The CDR3 runs 15 residues. Germline CDR1 MDHEN, CDR2 SYDVKM. This CDR3 reads CASSQTSGRAREQFF. The CDR3 DNA follows: TGTGCCAGCAGCCAGACTAGCGGGAGGGCCCGTGAGCAGTTCTTC.

The gene calls are TRBV4-2 and TRBJ1-5; D gene ambiguous. CDR1 and CDR2 from the germline V gene are LGHNA and YNFKEQ. V lost 1 base, J lost 0 bases, and 7 bases lay in between. There are 15 residues in the CDR3. CDR3 protein: CASSQGGLSNQPQHF. The CDR3 region has the DNA TGTGCCAGCAGCCAAGGAGGGCTTAGCAATCAGCCCCAGCATTTT.

The chain carries TRBV18 and TRBJ2-7; 7 bases align to TRBD1. V shed 3 bases and J 3 bases; nucleotides not matched to a gene: 8. The CDR3 sequence is 15 residues long. Germline loops: CDR1 KGHSH, CDR2 LQKENI. CDR3 coding DNA: TGTGCCAGCTCACCGCCCCTCCCAGGGGGCTACGAGCAGTACTTC. It yields the protein CASSPPLPGGYEQYF.

The chain combines TRBV7-2 with TRBJ1-5; the D gene is possibly TRBD1 (6 bases). V was clipped by 3 bases and J by 3 bases, with 9 bases between them. The CDR3 totals 14 residues. Germline CDR1 reads SGHTA; CDR2 reads FQGNSA. The CDR3 coding sequence is TGTGCCAGCAGCTTGACAGGTTCCAATCAGCCCCAGCATTTT. This codes for CASSLTGSNQPQHF.

The chain uses TRBV2 and TRBJ2-2; 9 bases match TRBD2. CDR3 length: 19 amino acids. V was pared by 1 base and J by 3 bases, with 12 bases of the junction left unmatched. Germline V gene lookup returns CDR1 SNHLY and CDR2 FYNNEI. CDR3 protein: CASSEDTAGGQEDTGELFF. In DNA form, the CDR3 reads TGTGCCAGCAGTGAAGATACGGCGGGGGGGCAGGAGGACACCGGGGAGCTGTTTTTT.

The chain carries TRBV19 and TRBJ1-1; 10 bases fit TRBD1. Looked up from germline, CDR1 is LNHDA and CDR2 is SQIVND (reference sequence). Trimming removed 8 bases from V and 5 bases from J; junction bases left unmatched: 5. CDR3 size: 13 residues. The CDR3 here is CASGRDRGTEAFF. As DNA, the CDR3 is TGTGCCAGTGGCCGGGACAGGGGTACTGAAGCTTTCTTT.

This CDR3 reads CASSLQALTSVSEQYF. The CDR3 region has the DNA TGTGCCAGTAGTCTCCAAGCCCTGACTAGCGTGAGCGAGCAGTACTTC. The V and J genes are TRBV19 and TRBJ2-7; 8 positions agree with TRBD2. V lost 5 bases, J lost 6 bases, and 15 bases stayed unmatched. The CDR3 has 16 amino acids. Germline V CDR1 and CDR2: LNHDA, SQIVND (reference sequence).

The genes are TRBV5-8 and TRBJ1-1, with D tentatively TRBD1 (6 bases). The CDR3 has 12 residues. The germline V and J ends were trimmed by 4 bases and 8 bases, with 12 bases remaining between them. Germline V gene data show CDR1 as SGHTS and CDR2 as YDEGEE. CDR3 protein: CASSGADREAFF. CDR3 sequence (DNA): TGTGCCAGCAGCGGGGCAGACAGGGAAGCTTTCTTT.

This clone was detected a few times. The chain joins TRBV5-1 to TRBJ2-3; D is unclear. Germline loops: CDR1 SGHRS, CDR2 YFSETQ. The V gene lost 2 bases and the J gene lost 2 bases, with 9 bases spanning the gap. CDR3 length: 14 amino acids. CDR3 sequence reads: CASSLQLPTDTQYF. The CDR3, as DNA: TGCGCCAGCAGCTTACAGCTACCCACAGATACGCAGTATTTT.